This paragraph covers one TCR beta chain sequence. No cognate antigen has been identified for it. Per-nucleotide qualities are absent, and no much larger clonotype sits a single base away. V and J are trimmed by 4 bases and 7 bases, and the gene matches miss 7 bases of the junction. The germline V gene yields LGHNA for CDR1 and YNFKEQ for CDR2. The CDR3, cysteine through phenylalanine, is 15 amino acids long. The entry retains the CDR3 DNA only, 45 bases that are in frame from base 1. The sample originates from a study of metastatic and nonmetastatic thyroid tumors (dated by TCRdb to about 2020). The study in broad terms: Repertoires were compared across peripheral blood and tumor or nodule tissue samples from malignant and benign thyroid patients.

No treatment had been received by any patient before thyroid surgery. Using T-cell receptor beta sequencing, the study looked back at clinical samples from patients collected from the early 2010s to the late 2010s. The library was made by PCR. Instrument on record: Illumina HiSeq 4000. High-throughput sequencing was used to profile the TCR beta-chain CDR3 region of every patient. In the paper's pipeline: The researchers built a classifier to tell apart papillary thyroid cancer patients with distant metastasis, based on CDR3 differences among clinicopathological groups. The Shannon index was used to assess repertoire diversity, and the Morisita-Horn index was used to assess tumor-blood repertoire similarity. Starting from the raw public reads, TCRdb applied fastp trimming at Q25, assembled clones with MiXCR and retained in-frame beta chains. Clone size and V and J calls follow TCRdb, not the original study. This sample comprises roughly 20,000 clones, under 35% of them detected only once. The ten largest clonotypes hold less than 15% of the sample.

General findings and caveats noted by the study authors: In both blood and tumor samples, TCR beta diversity was reported to be significantly higher in malignant tumors than in benign nodules.

This chain is built from TRBV4-2 and TRBJ1-5; the central 10 bases match TRBD1. The specimen sequenced was blood. This receptor was taken from a female donor with papillary thyroid cancer or a benign thyroid nodule (not recorded which). Some clones in this sample may be carry-over from other donors' samples. The DNA sequence reads TGTGCCAGCAGCCGCGTCGGGACAGGGGAACAGCCCCAGCATTTT. Translated, it reads CASSRVGTGEQPQHF.